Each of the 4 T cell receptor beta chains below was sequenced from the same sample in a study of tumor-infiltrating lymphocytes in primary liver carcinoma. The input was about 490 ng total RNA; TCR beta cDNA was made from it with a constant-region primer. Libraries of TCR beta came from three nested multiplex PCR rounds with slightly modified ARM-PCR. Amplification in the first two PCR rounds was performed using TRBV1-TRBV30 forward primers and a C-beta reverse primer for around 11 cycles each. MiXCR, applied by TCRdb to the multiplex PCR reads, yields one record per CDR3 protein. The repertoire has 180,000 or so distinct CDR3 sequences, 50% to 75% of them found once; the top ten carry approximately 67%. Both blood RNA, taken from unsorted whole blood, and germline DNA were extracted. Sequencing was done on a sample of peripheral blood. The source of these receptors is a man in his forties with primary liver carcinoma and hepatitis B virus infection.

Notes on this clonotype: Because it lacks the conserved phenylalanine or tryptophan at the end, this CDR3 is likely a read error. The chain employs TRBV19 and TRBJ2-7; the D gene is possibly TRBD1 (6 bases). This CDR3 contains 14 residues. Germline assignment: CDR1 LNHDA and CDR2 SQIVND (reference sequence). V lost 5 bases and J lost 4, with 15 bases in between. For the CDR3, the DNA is TGTGCCAGTAGTTTCAGACAGGCGCCTTACGAGCAGTACTCC. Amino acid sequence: CASSFRQAPYEQYS.

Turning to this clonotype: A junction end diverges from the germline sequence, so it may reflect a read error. DNA of the CDR3: TGCACCAGCAGCCAGGGGGCAGGAACAAACTATGGCTACACCTTC. It specifies CTSSQGAGTNYGYTF. The V gene is TRBV4-1, the J gene TRBJ1-2, with 8 bases lining up with TRBD1. Germline V gene sequence: CDR1 MGHRA, CDR2 YSYEKL. This CDR3 is 15 amino acids long.

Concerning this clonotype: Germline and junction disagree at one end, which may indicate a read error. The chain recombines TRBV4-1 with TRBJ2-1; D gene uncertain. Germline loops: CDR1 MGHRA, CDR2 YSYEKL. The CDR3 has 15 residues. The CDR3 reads CASSQGEPLYDEQFF. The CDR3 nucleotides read TGCGCCAGCAGCCAAGGGGAACCCCTCTACGATGAGCAGTTCTTC.

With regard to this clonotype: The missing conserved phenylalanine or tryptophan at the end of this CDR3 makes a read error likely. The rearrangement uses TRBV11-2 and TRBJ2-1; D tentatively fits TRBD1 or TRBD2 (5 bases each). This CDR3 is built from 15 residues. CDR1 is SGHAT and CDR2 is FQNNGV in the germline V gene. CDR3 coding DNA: TGTGCAAGCAGCCCCCGGGACGGAGTCCCAAATGAGCAGTTCTTA. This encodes CASSPRDGVPNEQFL.